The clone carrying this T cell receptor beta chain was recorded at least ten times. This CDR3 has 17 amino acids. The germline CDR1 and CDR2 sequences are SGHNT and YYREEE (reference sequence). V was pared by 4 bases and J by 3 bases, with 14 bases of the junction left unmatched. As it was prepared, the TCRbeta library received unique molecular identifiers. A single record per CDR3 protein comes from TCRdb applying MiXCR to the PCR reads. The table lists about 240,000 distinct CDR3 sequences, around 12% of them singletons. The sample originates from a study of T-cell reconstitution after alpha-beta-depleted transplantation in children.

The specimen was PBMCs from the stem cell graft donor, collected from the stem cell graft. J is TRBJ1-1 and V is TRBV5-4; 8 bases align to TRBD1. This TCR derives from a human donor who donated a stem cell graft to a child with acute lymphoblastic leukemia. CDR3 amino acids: CASSTTGRGQGDTEAFF. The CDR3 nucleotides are TGTGCCAGCAGCACTACTGGCAGGGGGCAGGGGGACACTGAAGCTTTCTTT.